The 16 T cell receptor beta chains in this list originate from one sample, sequenced in a study of PD-1 blockade in classical Hodgkin lymphoma (TCRdb year 2020). Libraries were built with the immunoSEQ multiplex PCR assay. The source is immuneACCESS, and TCRdb retained only in-frame sequences with V and J called. Part of the clones is not carried over; for the studies checked, unresolved V genes explain less than half of this, and the remainder is unexplained. The sample includes tens of thousands of clones, with roughly 78% observed a single time. About 9% of the sample lies in the top ten. The sample's time point label, in plain terms: cycle 4 day 1 (C4D1), after less than 7 weeks of nivolumab. All trial patients had relapsed after autologous stem cell transplantation, with cohorts A, B and C differing in prior brentuximab vedotin exposure. The sequenced sample was peripheral blood mononuclear cells (PBMCs), obtained before the fourth cycle of nivolumab. Receptors originate from a human donor with classical Hodgkin lymphoma.

This clone was found a few times. The chain is built from TRBV11-2 and TRBJ2-3; 7 nucleotides match TRBD1. CDR3 length equals 15 residues. Germline values: CDR1 SGHAT, CDR2 FQNNGV. The J segment lost 5 bases and the V segment lost 5 bases, leaving 10 bases of the junction unmatched. CDR3 amino acids: CASSPRTGLRDTQYF. In DNA, the CDR3 is TGTGCCAGCAGCCCACGGACAGGACTTCGAGATACGCAGTATTTT.

The chain recombines TRBV28 with TRBJ1-4; D ambiguous. The ends were cut back, 3 bases at V and 8 bases at J, with 13 bases in the middle. The CDR3 consists of 14 residues. Germline lookup yields CDR1 MDHEN and CDR2 SYDVKM. The CDR3 sequence: CASSFYRAGEKLFF. In nucleotides, the CDR3 is TGTGCCAGCAGTTTTTATAGGGCTGGAGAAAAACTGTTTTTT.

The gene calls are TRBV7-8 and TRBJ2-3; D unclear. V lost 1 base and J 0 bases, leaving 8 bases between the germline ends. This CDR3 has 15 residues. Per the germline V gene, CDR1 is SGHVS and CDR2 is FQNEAQ. The CDR3 spells CASSLEGYSTDTQYF. DNA for the CDR3: TGTGCCAGCAGCTTAGAAGGGTATAGCACAGATACGCAGTATTTT.

The V gene is TRBV18, the J gene TRBJ2-7, with a weak D call TRBD1 (6 bases). Trimming took off 5 bases at V and 2 bases at J, with 13 bases between the two ends. This CDR3 has 14 amino acids. Germline CDR1 reads KGHSH; CDR2 reads LQKENI. CDR3 nucleotides: TGTGCCAGCTCATTCGGACAGACCGCCTACGAGCAGTACTTC. Translating it yields CASSFGQTAYEQYF.

The genes are TRBV2 and TRBJ2-5, with D possibly being TRBD1 (6 bases). The J call is doubtful: the DNA matches TRBJ2-7 better. This CDR3 contains 14 residues. Per germline, CDR1 SNHLY and CDR2 FYNNEI. Here the CDR3 DNA reads TGTGCCAGCAGTGAGCCAGGGGTCTCCTACGAGCAGTACTTC. Protein product: CASSEPGVSYEQYF.

The chain recombines TRBV2 with TRBJ2-2; D is ambiguous. V dropped 3 bases and J dropped 7 bases, with 12 bases sitting between them. The CDR3 runs 14 residues. The germline V gene has CDR1 SNHLY and CDR2 FYNNEI. In nucleotides, the CDR3 is TGTGCCAGCAGTGAGGTTCCCAGCGTCGGGGAGCTGTTTTTT. Protein product: CASSEVPSVGELFF.

The J gene is TRBJ2-3, the V gene TRBV27; the match to TRBD1 covers 7 bases. After removal of 7 bases from V and 2 bases from J, the junction contained 9 bases not matched to a gene. Germline CDR1 reads MNHEY; CDR2 reads SMNVEV (reference sequence). This CDR3 contains 15 residues. CDR3 sequence reads: CASTHMGQFTDTQYF. The CDR3 DNA follows: TGTGCCAGCACCCACATGGGACAGTTCACAGATACGCAGTATTTT.

The chain combines TRBV28 with TRBJ2-5, with 9 bases matching TRBD2. The ends lost 7 bases at V and 4 bases at J; junction bases unmatched: 10. This CDR3 has 15 residues. Looked up from germline, CDR1 is MDHEN and CDR2 is SYDVKM. CDR3 loop: CASTQVVAGVETQYF. As DNA, the CDR3 is TGTGCCAGCACCCAGGTCGTAGCGGGAGTAGAGACCCAGTACTTC.

This chain links TRBV6-6 with TRBJ2-3; perhaps D is TRBD1 or TRBD2 (6 bases each). V lost 10 bases and J 0 bases, leaving 20 bases between the germline ends. The CDR3 contains 16 residues. Per germline, CDR1 MNHNY and CDR2 SVGAGI (reference sequence). The CDR3 spells CATSGEDRISTDTQYF. CDR3 DNA sequence: TGTGCCACCTCCGGGGAGGACAGAATCAGCACAGATACGCAGTATTTT.

A few counts support this clone. This rearrangement joins TRBV7-8 to TRBJ2-3; 12 bases agree with TRBD2. This CDR3 has 15 amino acids. Trimming took 3 bases from V and 3 from J; bases not matched to a gene: 1. Looked up from germline, CDR1 is SGHVS and CDR2 is FQNEAQ. The DNA of the CDR3 is TGTGCCAGCAGCTTCCTAGCGGGAGGGACAGATACGCAGTATTTT. This encodes CASSFLAGGTDTQYF.

About this clone itself: The sample contains more than one DNA sequence encoding this CDR3. The chain links TRBV9 to TRBJ2-2; D is undetermined. CDR3 size: 15 residues. V gave up 0 bases and J gave up 2 bases, with 8 bases separating them. The germline CDR1 and CDR2 sequences are SGDLS and YYNGEE. The CDR3 bases are TGTGCCAGCAGCGTAGGGGCAGGTAACACCGGGGAGCTGTTTTTT. Translating gives CASSVGAGNTGELFF.

In this sample, this clone turned up a few times. V gene TRBV5-6 combines with J gene TRBJ2-7, with D tentatively TRBD1 (6 bases). V gave up 4 bases and J gave up 2 bases, with 19 bases separating them. CDR3 length equals 16 residues. Germline loops: CDR1 SGHDT, CDR2 YYEEEE. CDR3 bases: TGTGCCAGCAGCCTTGGCCCGGGGACATTACCCTACGAGCAGTACTTC. Its protein is CASSLGPGTLPYEQYF.

V gene TRBV4-2 combines with J gene TRBJ2-2; a weak D match, TRBD2 (6 bases). Per the germline V gene, CDR1 is LGHNA and CDR2 is YNFKEQ. V was cut by 1 base and J by 9 bases, with 12 bases left in between. The CDR3 is made up of 14 amino acids. CDR3 amino acids: CASSQAGLHRELFF. Written as DNA, the CDR3 is TGTGCCAGCAGCCAAGCGGGACTTCATAGGGAGCTGTTTTTT.

The chain employs TRBV6-5 and TRBJ1-3; D ambiguous. The CDR3 loop spans 13 amino acids. Per the germline V gene, CDR1 is MNHEY and CDR2 is SVGAGI. Trimming removed 5 bases from V and 0 bases from J, with 5 bases in between. The CDR3 here is CASSPSSGNTIYF. The CDR3 coding sequence is TGTGCCAGCAGTCCCTCCTCTGGAAACACCATATATTTT.

The genes are TRBV7-9 and TRBJ2-2; D is perhaps TRBD1 (6 bases). V was pared by 2 bases and J by 0 bases, with 16 bases between. The CDR3 has 18 residues. Germline CDR1 SEHNR, CDR2 FQNEAQ (reference sequence). The CDR3 DNA is TGTGCCAGCAGCTTAAACCCATACGGGACAACGAACACCGGGGAGCTGTTTTTT. Translating it yields CASSLNPYGTTNTGELFF.

The chain joins TRBV7-2 to TRBJ1-2; 9 bases fit TRBD1. Looked up from germline, CDR1 is SGHTA and CDR2 is FQGNSA. Losses at the gene ends were 6 bases for V and 4 bases for J; bases not matched to a gene: 9. The CDR3 totals 15 residues. The CDR3 is CASSNPGTGFYGYTF. CDR3 coding DNA: TGTGCCAGCAGTAATCCCGGGACAGGGTTCTATGGCTACACCTTC.